The 22 T cell receptor beta chains below come from one sample, sequenced in a study of cytomegalovirus exposure and HLA in healthy donors. Vbeta (60) and Jbeta (13) primers were used in the PCR. Sequenced by immunoSEQ multiplex PCR; TCRdb stores in-frame clones only, minus some. The sample lists under 130,000 clones; over 75% were seen once. The sequencing sample was made of PBMCs. The source is a woman aged 40-49 years in good health and CMV-seropositive.

The chain links TRBV6-5 to TRBJ2-7; possibly TRBD2 for D (7 bases). With 6 bases removed from V and 6 bases from J, the gap between germline ends came to 18 bases. Germline V CDR1 and CDR2: MNHEY, SVGAGI. CDR3 size: 14 residues. CDR3 nucleotide sequence: TGTGCCAGCAGCCGCTACGGGGGGCGAGCCGAGCAGTACTTC. This codes for CASSRYGGRAEQYF.

This clone was observed a few times. The chain carries TRBV11-3 and TRBJ2-7; 8 bases match TRBD2. The CDR3 totals 16 residues. The trim removed 5 bases at V and 3 bases at J, leaving 12 bases unmatched. The germline CDR1 and CDR2 sequences are SGHNT and YENEEA. CDR3 in amino acids: CASSPGGRLSYYEQYF. CDR3 sequence (DNA): TGTGCCAGCAGCCCAGGCGGGAGGCTATCCTACTACGAGCAGTACTTC.

This chain connects TRBV5-5 to TRBJ2-7; D remains ambiguous. CDR1 is SGHKS and CDR2 is YYEKEE in the germline V gene (reference sequence). This CDR3 has 16 residues. V shed 1 base and J shed 2 bases, with 16 bases lying between them. CDR3 sequence (DNA): TGTGCCAGCAGCTTGAGCGTCTCCGTCGCAACCTACGAGCAGTACTTC. Amino acids: CASSLSVSVATYEQYF.

In its sample, this clone was seen a few times. The chain uses TRBV9 and TRBJ2-1; TRBD2 might be the D (5 bases). The CDR3 has 15 amino acids. V was pared by 3 bases and J by 4 bases, with 14 bases between. Per the germline V gene, CDR1 is SGDLS and CDR2 is YYNGEE. The CDR3 loop is CASSERTRGYNEQFF. CDR3 DNA: TGTGCCAGCAGCGAGCGGACCCGGGGATACAATGAGCAGTTCTTC. Variable domain in full (rest from reference TRBV9 and TRBJ2-1): DSGVTQTPKHLITATGQRVTLRCSPRSGDLSVYWYQQSLDQGLQFLIQYYNGEERAKGNILERFSAQQFPDLHSELNLSSLELGDSALYFCASSERTRGYNEQFFGPGTRLTVL.

The J gene is TRBJ2-1, the V gene TRBV4-2; 9 positions agree with TRBD2. The CDR3 length is 17 residues. CDR1 LGHNA and CDR2 YNFKEQ come from the germline V gene. V shed 1 base, J shed 5 bases, and the junction held 9 bases outside the gene matches. Here the CDR3 DNA reads TGTGCCAGCAGCCAAGTACCTCGGCGGGGGGGCCACAATGAGCAGTTCTTC. Protein sequence: CASSQVPRRGGHNEQFF.

The chain uses TRBV7-9 and TRBJ2-3; D might be TRBD2 (5 bases). The CDR3 loop spans 12 amino acids. Per germline, CDR1 SEHNR and CDR2 FQNEAQ (reference sequence). V lost 6 bases, J lost 14 bases, and 18 bases lay in between. The chain's CDR3 is CASRPGLQPPYF. CDR3 DNA sequence: TGTGCCAGCAGGCCTGGACTTCAACCCCCGTATTTT.

This chain joins TRBV7-9 and TRBJ2-4; 8 bases fit TRBD1. This CDR3 is 16 amino acids long. With 1 base clipped from V and 16 bases from J, the junction kept 18 bases outside the gene matches. CDR1 is SEHNR, CDR2 FQNEAQ, per germline (reference sequence). The CDR3 region has the DNA TGTGCCAGCAGCTTAGGGTCCCCGGGGCAGGGGGCGTCGGTTTACTTC. Its translation: CASSLGSPGQGASVYF.

The chain employs TRBV7-8 and TRBJ2-2; D possibly corresponds to TRBD1 (6 bases). Germline values: CDR1 SGHVS, CDR2 FQNEAQ. CDR3 size: 15 residues. Between the trimmed V and J ends, which lost 0 bases and 4 bases, there was a span of 9 bases. Here the CDR3 reads CASSLADRSTGELFF. For the CDR3, the DNA is TGTGCCAGCAGCTTAGCAGACAGGTCCACCGGGGAGCTGTTTTTT.

This chain links TRBV14 with TRBJ2-7; D perhaps matches TRBD2 (6 bases). The CDR3 covers 13 residues. The ends were cut back, 6 bases at V and 5 bases at J, with 14 bases in the middle. The germline V gene encodes CDR1 SGHDN and CDR2 FVKESK. CDR3 region: CASRPAGSHEQYF. CDR3 nucleotides: TGTGCCAGCAGACCCGCCGGGAGCCACGAGCAGTACTTC.

The genes are TRBV10-2 and TRBJ1-5; tentatively, D is TRBD1 (5 bases). The V gene lost 6 bases and the J gene lost 4 bases, with 10 bases spanning the gap. This CDR3 has 13 residues. The germline V gene has CDR1 WSHSY and CDR2 SAAADI. CDR3 amino acids: CASSGHLNQPQHF. CDR3 DNA: TGCGCCAGCAGCGGACACCTAAATCAGCCCCAGCATTTT.

The rearrangement uses TRBV6-1 and TRBJ2-5, with TRBD2 identical over 7 bases. J gave up 1 base and V 4 bases, and 6 bases lay outside the gene matches. There are 15 residues in the CDR3. CDR1 is MNHNS and CDR2 is SASEGT in the germline V gene. CDR3 DNA sequence: TGTGCCAGCAGTGGCCCGACTAGCCTCCAAGAGACCCAGTACTTC. Translation gives CASSGPTSLQETQYF.

The chain is built from TRBV11-3 and TRBJ2-2; D perhaps matches TRBD2 (5 bases). The CDR3 is 14 amino acids. Trimming removed 2 bases at V and 6 bases at J, with 10 bases between. CDR1 is SGHNT and CDR2 is YENEEA in the germline V gene. CDR3 sequence (DNA): TGTGCCAGCAGCTTAATGGGAGAGGCCGGGGAGCTGTTTTTT. It yields the protein CASSLMGEAGELFF.

J is TRBJ1-1 and V is TRBV28; TRBD1 matches at 8 bases. Germline-derived CDR1 and CDR2 are MDHEN and SYDVKM. The CDR3 runs to 15 residues. V shed 9 bases and J 1 base; nucleotides not matched to a gene: 10. The CDR3 spells CASGAGGNRNTEAFF. The DNA of the CDR3 is TGTGCCAGTGGTGCAGGGGGCAATCGGAACACTGAAGCTTTCTTT.

The chain recombines TRBV15 with TRBJ2-1; 7 bases agree with TRBD2. From germline, CDR1 is LNHNV and CDR2 YYDKDF (reference sequence). There are 13 residues in the CDR3. The ends lost 9 bases at V and 5 bases at J; junction bases unmatched: 7. As DNA, the CDR3 is TGTGCCACAGAAAGCGGGACCAACAATGAGCAGTTCTTC. Protein: CATESGTNNEQFF. Full variable domain (missing parts from reference TRBV15 and TRBJ2-1): DAMVIQNPRYQVTQFGKPVTLSCSQTLNHNVMYWYQQKSSQAPKLLFHYYDKDFNNEADTPDNFQSRRPNTSFCFLDIRSPGLGDTAMYLCATESGTNNEQFFGPGTRLTVL.

The chain combines TRBV7-9 with TRBJ2-1; TRBD1 agrees at 8 bases. The CDR3 sequence is 14 residues long. Germline loops: CDR1 SEHNR, CDR2 FQNEAQ (reference sequence). V shed 10 bases, J shed 1 base, and the junction held 6 bases outside the gene matches. CDR3 sequence reads: CAIPDRASYNEQFF. The CDR3 DNA reads TGTGCCATTCCGGACAGGGCATCCTACAATGAGCAGTTCTTC.

This clone was seen only once. The rearrangement joins TRBV5-1 to TRBJ2-1; 8 positions match TRBD2. The germline V gene has CDR1 SGHRS and CDR2 YFSETQ. The CDR3 is 17 residues long. The V gene end was trimmed by 4 bases and the J gene end by 0 bases; junction bases not matched to a gene: 9. DNA for the CDR3: TGCGCCAGCAGCATCCCAGCGGGGGCGAGCTCCTACAATGAGCAGTTCTTC. Its protein is CASSIPAGASSYNEQFF. The complete variable domain, with remaining parts taken from reference TRBV5-1 and TRBJ2-1, reads KAGVTQTPRYLIKTRGQQVTLSCSPISGHRSVSWYQQTPGQGLQFLFEYFSETQRNKGNFPGRFSGRQFSNSRSEMNVSTLELGDSALYLCASSIPAGASSYNEQFFGPGTRLTVL.

V and J are TRBV10-3 and TRBJ2-7; D uncertain. Germline V gene lookup returns CDR1 ENHRY and CDR2 SYGVKD. This CDR3 has 14 residues. Trimming stripped 7 bases from V and 1 base from J, with 14 bases between. The DNA for the CDR3 is TGTGCCATCACGAAGGAACAGAAATCCTACGAGCAGTACTTC. Its translation: CAITKEQKSYEQYF.

This rearrangement joins TRBV19 to TRBJ2-1, with TRBD2 matching over 12 bases. The CDR3 has 17 residues. Germline V CDR1 and CDR2: LNHDA, SQIVND (reference sequence). Trimming removed 6 bases from V and 0 bases from J; junction bases left unmatched: 6. The CDR3 coding sequence is TGTGCCAGTAGGCTAGCGGGGGGGATTAGCTCCTACAATGAGCAGTTCTTC. It specifies CASRLAGGISSYNEQFF.

This clone came up once. J is TRBJ2-5 and V is TRBV2; D uncertain. The better agreement between TRBJ2-7 and the DNA end casts doubt on the J call. CDR1 is SNHLY and CDR2 is FYNNEI in the germline V gene. This CDR3 comprises 13 residues. CDR3 in DNA: TGTGCCAGCAGTGATTTGGACTCCTACGAGCAGTACTTC. It yields the protein CASSDLDSYEQYF.

V gene TRBV7-9 combines with J gene TRBJ1-2, with 9 bases that match TRBD1. This CDR3 has 13 amino acids. V shed 6 bases, J shed 4 bases, and the junction held 3 bases outside the gene matches. The germline V gene has CDR1 SEHNR and CDR2 FQNEAQ (reference sequence). The CDR3 loop is CASSPDRGYGYTF. DNA for the CDR3: TGTGCCAGCAGTCCGGACAGGGGCTATGGCTACACCTTC. Combining the CDR3 with reference TRBV7-9 and TRBJ1-2 gives the whole variable domain DTGVSQNPRHKITKRGQNVTFRCDPISEHNRLYWYRQTLGQGPEFLTYFQNEAQLEKSRLLSDRFSAERPKGSFSTLEIQRTEQGDSAMYLCASSPDRGYGYTFGSGTRLTVV.

This clone was counted only a few times. This chain joins TRBV4-1 and TRBJ2-5; TRBD2 aligns across 8 bases. Germline assignment: CDR1 MGHRA and CDR2 YSYEKL. The CDR3 length is 20 residues. Trimming took 2 bases from V and 5 from J; bases not matched to a gene: 22. Here the CDR3 DNA reads TGCGCCAGCAGCCAAAGAAGATGGGGGACTAGTCCTTTTAGGGGCGAGACCCAGTACTTC. Its translation is CASSQRRWGTSPFRGETQYF.

V and J are TRBV6-1 and TRBJ1-5, with D possibly matching TRBD1 (6 bases). CDR3 length: 15 amino acids. Germline CDR1 and CDR2: MNHNS and SASEGT. V dropped 7 bases and J dropped 6 bases, with 19 bases sitting between them. CDR3 sequence reads: CASTPVGAVGQPQHF. CDR3 sequence (DNA): TGTGCCAGCACCCCGGTGGGGGCGGTCGGTCAGCCCCAGCATTTT.